In this sample, the clone carrying this T cell receptor beta chain turned up a few times. Its cognate antigen is unknown. Other DNA sequences in this specimen translate into the identical CDR3. The method was immunoSEQ multiplex PCR; TCRdb's version includes in-frame clones alone and lacks a portion of them. This sample has 110,000 to 150,000 clones, with about 87% found just once. This entry comes from a study of T cell responses to AZD1222 COVID-19 vaccine. Study-wide points: Spike-specific TCR breadth rose after two AZD1222 doses, and depth rose as well. Spike as a whole was targeted by vaccine-associated CD4 TCRs, dominant at 160-218 and 743-854. It should be noted that donors were predominantly white British and more often female, and clonal diversity was possibly underestimated. Targets within unmutated variant regions were reportedly found for nearly half of spike-specific TCRs.

The sequence came from an adult in good health. The sample consisted of peripheral blood, taken on day 0 of AZD1222 vaccination.

The CDR3 bases are TGTGCCAGCAGTGCGCAAGGGGGGTCGAACACTGAAGCTTTCTTT. Its translation: CASSAQGGSNTEAFF. This rearrangement joins TRBV6-4 to TRBJ1-1; tentatively, D is TRBD1 (6 bases). This CDR3 contains 15 residues. Trimming removed 4 bases from V and 1 base from J, with 13 bases in between. Looked up from germline, CDR1 is MRHNA and CDR2 is SNTAGT.